This T cell receptor (beta chain) comes out of a study of T cell responses to AZD1222 COVID-19 vaccine. Study-level information: Recipients boosted at about 4 weeks or about 12 weeks are pooled.

Points from the study as a whole: It should be noted that donors were predominantly white British and more often female, and clonal diversity was possibly underestimated. Unmutated variant regions are reportedly the target of nearly half of TCRs that are spike-specific.

Only in-frame clones appear in the TCRdb table, and some are missing; sequencing was by immunoSEQ multiplex PCR. The data contain under 150,000 clones, 88% of them singletons. With respect to this clone: Its antigen remains unidentified.

Trimming stripped 6 bases from V and 2 bases from J, with 11 bases between. The V gene's germline CDR1 is SNHLY and CDR2 FYNNEI. This CDR3 has 13 amino acids. The sequencing used peripheral blood, collected on day 0 of AZD1222 vaccination. The source is an adult in good health. The chain couples TRBV2 to TRBJ2-7; D may correspond to TRBD1 or TRBD2 (5 bases each). CDR3 in amino acids: CASRRDQTYEQYF. CDR3 DNA: TGTGCCAGCAGGAGGGACCAAACCTACGAGCAGTACTTC.